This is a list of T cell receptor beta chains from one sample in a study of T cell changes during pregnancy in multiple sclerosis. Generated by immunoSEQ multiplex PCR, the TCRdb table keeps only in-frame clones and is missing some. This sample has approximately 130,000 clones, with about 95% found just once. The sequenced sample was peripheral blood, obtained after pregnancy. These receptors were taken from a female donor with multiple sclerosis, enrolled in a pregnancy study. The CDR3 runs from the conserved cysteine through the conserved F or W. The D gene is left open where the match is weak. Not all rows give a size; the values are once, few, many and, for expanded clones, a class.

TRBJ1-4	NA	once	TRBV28	CASSQTGLGEEKLFF	TGTGCCAGCAGTCAAACAGGGCTGGGGGAGGAAAAACTGTTTTTT
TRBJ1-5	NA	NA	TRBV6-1	CASSVAGNQPQHF	TGTGCCAGCAGTGTCGCAGGAAATCAGCCCCAGCATTTT
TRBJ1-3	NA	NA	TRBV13	CASSLMARGNTIYF	TGTGCCAGCAGCTTAATGGCCCGAGGAAACACCATATATTTT
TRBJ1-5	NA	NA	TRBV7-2	CASSLGSGGVGNQPQHF	TGTGCCAGCAGCTTAGGTTCGGGGGGCGTGGGAAATCAGCCCCAGCATTTT
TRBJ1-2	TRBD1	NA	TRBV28	CASSDRVRGYTF	TGTGCCAGCTCAGACAGGGTCCGTGGCTACACCTTC
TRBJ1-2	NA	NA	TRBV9	CASSYTGKAYGYTF	TGTGCCAGCAGTTACACAGGGAAGGCCTATGGCTACACCTTC
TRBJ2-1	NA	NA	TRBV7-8	CASSLEPPDEQFF	TGTGCCAGCAGCTTAGAGCCTCCGGATGAGCAGTTCTTC
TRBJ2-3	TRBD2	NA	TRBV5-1	CASSLNLAVLDTQYF	TGCGCCAGCAGCTTGAACCTAGCGGTACTGGATACGCAGTATTTT
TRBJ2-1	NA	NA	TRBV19	CASSPQGGSYNEQFF	TGTGCCAGTAGTCCCCAGGGGGGCTCCTACAATGAGCAGTTCTTC
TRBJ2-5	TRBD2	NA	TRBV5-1	CASSGGLAGGSETQYF	TGCGCCAGCAGCGGGGGGCTAGCGGGAGGGTCAGAGACCCAGTACTTC
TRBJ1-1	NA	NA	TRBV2	CASSERGRPTEAFF	TGTGCCAGCAGTGAACGTGGGCGACCGACTGAAGCTTTCTTT
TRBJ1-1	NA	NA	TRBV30	CAWSVRQDTEAFF	TGTGCCTGGAGTGTACGGCAGGACACTGAAGCTTTCTTT
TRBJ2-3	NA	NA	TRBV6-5	CASSKQGTDTQYF	TGTGCCAGCTCCAAGCAGGGAACAGATACGCAGTATTTT
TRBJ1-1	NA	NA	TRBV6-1	CASSEWGREAGGAFF	TGTGCCAGCAGTGAGTGGGGGAGGGAGGCCGGCGGAGCTTTCTTT
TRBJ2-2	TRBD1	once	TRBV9	CASSVTGGGGGELFF	TGTGCCAGCAGCGTCACAGGGGGCGGTGGGGGGGAGCTGTTTTTT
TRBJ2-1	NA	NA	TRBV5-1	CASSLGGNSYNEQFF	TGCGCCAGCAGCTTGGGCGGGAACTCCTACAATGAGCAGTTCTTC
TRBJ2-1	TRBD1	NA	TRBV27	CASSFSGGGQFF	TGTGCCAGCAGTTTCTCAGGGGGTGGGCAGTTCTTC
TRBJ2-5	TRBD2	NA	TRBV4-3	CASSQMIPGGPVSRGQETQYF	TGCGCCAGCAGCCAGATGATCCCGGGAGGGCCTGTTAGTAGGGGCCAAGAGACCCAGTACTTC
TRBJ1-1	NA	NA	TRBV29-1	CSGTRNTEAFF	TGCAGCGGGACTCGGAACACTGAAGCTTTCTTT
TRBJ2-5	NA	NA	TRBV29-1	CSVGPGETQYF	TGCAGCGTTGGACCGGGAGAGACCCAGTACTTC
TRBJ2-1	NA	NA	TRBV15	CATSRDPAYNEQFF	TGTGCCACCAGCAGAGATCCCGCCTACAATGAGCAGTTCTTC
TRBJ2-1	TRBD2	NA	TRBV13	CASSSLAGNAGDYRNEQFF	TGTGCCAGCAGCTCCCTGGCCGGGAACGCGGGAGATTATAGAAATGAGCAGTTCTTC
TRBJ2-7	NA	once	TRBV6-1	CASSWERVAYEQYF	TGTGCCAGCAGTTGGGAGCGGGTCGCCTACGAGCAGTACTTC
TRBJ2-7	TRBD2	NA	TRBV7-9	CASSRSGNSYEQYF	TGTGCCAGCAGCCGTAGCGGGAACTCCTACGAGCAGTACTTC
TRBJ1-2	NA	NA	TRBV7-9	CASRPPNRAYGYTF	TGTGCCAGCAGGCCCCCAAACAGGGCCTATGGCTACACCTTC
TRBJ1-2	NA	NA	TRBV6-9	CNPPGCARYGGTPNYGYTF	TGTAACCCCCCCGGCTGTGCCAGGTACGGAGGTACTCCTAACTATGGCTACACCTTC
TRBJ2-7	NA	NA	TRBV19	CASSIRGLEQYF	TGTGCCAGTAGTATCCGCGGGCTCGAGCAGTACTTC
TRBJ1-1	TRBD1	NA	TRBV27	CASRSGQINMNTEAFF	TGTGCCAGCAGATCGGGACAGATTAACATGAACACTGAAGCTTTCTTT
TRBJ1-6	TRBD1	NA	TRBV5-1	CASRYDRVGSPLHF	TGCGCCAGCAGATACGACAGGGTCGGTTCACCCCTCCACTTT
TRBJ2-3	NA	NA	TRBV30	CAWSRGGATSTDTQYF	TGTGCCTGGAGTCGAGGCGGAGCCACTAGCACAGATACGCAGTATTTT
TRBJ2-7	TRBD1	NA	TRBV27	CASSLQGAYEQYF	TGTGCCAGCAGTTTACAGGGGGCCTACGAGCAGTACTTC
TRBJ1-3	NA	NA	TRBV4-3	CASSQAHLGNTIYF	TGCGCCAGCAGCCAGGCTCATCTTGGAAACACCATATATTTT
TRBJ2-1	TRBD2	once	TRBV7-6	CASSFSGRGTNNEQFF	TGTGCCAGCAGCTTTAGTGGGCGGGGGACGAACAATGAGCAGTTCTTC
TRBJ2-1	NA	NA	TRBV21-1	CASLGLAGVDEQFF	TGTGCCAGCTTGGGACTAGCGGGAGTCGATGAGCAGTTCTTC
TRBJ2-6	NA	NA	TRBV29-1	CSVALRSGANVLTF	TGCAGCGTTGCTCTGCGCTCTGGGGCCAACGTCCTGACTTTC
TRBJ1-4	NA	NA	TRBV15	CATSRGSINEKLFF	TGTGCCACCAGCAGGGGCTCTATTAATGAAAAACTGTTTTTT
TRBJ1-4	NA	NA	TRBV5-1	CASSLYRNEKLFF	TGCGCCAGCAGCTTGTACAGGAATGAAAAACTGTTTTTT
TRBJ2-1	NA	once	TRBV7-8	CASSFRSSPPNEQFF	TGTGCCAGCAGCTTCCGGTCTAGCCCGCCCAATGAGCAGTTCTTC
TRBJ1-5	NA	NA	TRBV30	CAWDTGNQPQHF	TGTGCCTGGGACACGGGCAATCAGCCCCAGCATTTT
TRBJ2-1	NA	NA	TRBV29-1	CSVVLETKKGDNEQFF	TGCAGCGTCGTATTGGAGACGAAAAAAGGAGACAATGAGCAGTTCTTC
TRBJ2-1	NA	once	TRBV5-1	CASSLALAGEQFF	TGCGCCAGCAGCTTGGCTCTAGCTGGTGAGCAGTTCTTC
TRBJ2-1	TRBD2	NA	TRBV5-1	CASSLLAGGVHEQFF	TGCGCCAGCAGCTTGCTAGCGGGAGGTGTCCATGAGCAGTTCTTC
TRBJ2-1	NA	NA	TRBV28	CASSPLQGGGNEQFF	TGTGCCAGCAGCCCGCTCCAGGGAGGGGGTAATGAGCAGTTCTTC
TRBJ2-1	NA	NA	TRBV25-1	CASSDRGAGLHEQFF	TGTGCCAGCAGTGACCGAGGGGCGGGGCTCCATGAGCAGTTCTTC
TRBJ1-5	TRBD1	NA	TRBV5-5	CASSITGGGNQPQHF	TGTGCCAGCAGCATCACAGGGGGCGGCAATCAGCCCCAGCATTTT
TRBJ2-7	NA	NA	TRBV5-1	CASIQGHYEQYF	TGCGCCAGCATCCAGGGTCACTACGAGCAGTACTTC
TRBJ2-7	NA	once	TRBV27	CASSGLARGLSSYEQYF	TGTGCCAGCAGTGGCCTAGCGAGAGGATTGAGCTCCTACGAGCAGTACTTC
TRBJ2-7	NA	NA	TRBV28	CASSFLGTYEQYF	TGTGCCAGCAGTTTCTTGGGCACCTACGAGCAGTACTTC
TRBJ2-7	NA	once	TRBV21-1	CASSKERTLREQYF	TGTGCCAGCAGCAAAGAGAGGACACTCCGCGAGCAGTACTTC
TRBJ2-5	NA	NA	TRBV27	CASSLFQGVYQETQYF	TGTGCCAGCAGTTTATTTCAGGGCGTGTACCAAGAGACCCAGTACTTC
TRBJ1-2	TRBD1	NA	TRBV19	CASSIVYRGRARRGYTF	TGTGCCAGTAGTATTGTCTACAGGGGGCGCGCCCGTCGAGGCTACACCTTC
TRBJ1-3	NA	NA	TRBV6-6	CASSSGGPGGTIYF	TGTGCCAGCAGTTCGGGAGGGCCGGGAGGCACCATATATTTT
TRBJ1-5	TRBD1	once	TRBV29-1	CSGTTGVGQPQHF	TGCAGCGGGACGACAGGGGTGGGGCAGCCCCAGCATTTT
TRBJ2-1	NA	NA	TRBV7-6	CASSLSFSSYNEQFF	TGTGCCAGCAGCTTAAGTTTTAGCTCCTACAATGAGCAGTTCTTC
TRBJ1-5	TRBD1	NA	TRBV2	CASTGQPGASNQPQHF	TGTGCCAGCACGGGACAGCCGGGGGCTAGCAATCAGCCCCAGCATTTT